These 2 T cell receptor beta chains were all obtained from the same sample, sequenced in a study of T cells of healthy individuals. TCRdb recomputed calls from the 5' RACE reads with MiXCR, one row per CDR3 protein. The sample has around 63,000 distinct CDR3 sequences; around 15% are singletons. The receptors stem from a human donor in good health.

The table lists this clonotype with many counts. The J gene is TRBJ1-5, the V gene TRBV29-1, with D possibly matching TRBD1 (6 bases). Germline CDR1 reads SQVTM; CDR2 reads ANQGSEA. The CDR3 contains 14 residues. V gave up 7 bases and J gave up 4 bases, with 17 bases separating them. CDR3 nucleotide sequence: TGCAGCGCCCTTTTCGGGACAACTAATCAGCCCCAGCATTTT. It codes for CSALFGTTNQPQHF.

The CDR3: CASSLLSGLDTEAFF. The CDR3 DNA follows: TGTGCCAGCAGCTTACTTTCAGGGCTAGACACTGAAGCTTTCTTT. J is TRBJ1-1 and V is TRBV7-9; possible D gene TRBD1, 5 bases. Germline V lookup: CDR1 SEHNR, CDR2 FQNEAQ (reference sequence). V was clipped by 2 bases and J by 3 bases, with 13 bases between them. There are 15 residues in the CDR3.